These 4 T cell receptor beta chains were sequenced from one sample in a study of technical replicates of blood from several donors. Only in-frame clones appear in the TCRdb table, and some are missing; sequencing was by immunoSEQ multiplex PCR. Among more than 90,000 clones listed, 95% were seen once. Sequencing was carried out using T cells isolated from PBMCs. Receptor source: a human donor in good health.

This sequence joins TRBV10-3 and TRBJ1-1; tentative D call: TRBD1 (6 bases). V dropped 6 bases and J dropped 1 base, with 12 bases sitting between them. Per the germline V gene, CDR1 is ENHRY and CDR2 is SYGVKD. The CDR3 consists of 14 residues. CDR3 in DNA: TGTGCCATCAGATCTACGACAGGGAACACTGAAGCTTTCTTT. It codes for CAIRSTTGNTEAFF.

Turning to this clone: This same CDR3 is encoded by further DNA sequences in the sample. The DNA for the CDR3 is TGTGCCAGTAGTATCGGCCAGGGGGGTGAAAAACTGTTTTTT. Residues: CASSIGQGGEKLFF. The chain uses TRBV19 and TRBJ1-4; 7 nucleotides align to TRBD1. Trimming took 3 bases from V and 7 from J; bases not matched to a gene: 5. From germline, CDR1 is LNHDA and CDR2 SQIVND (reference sequence). This CDR3 is built from 14 residues.

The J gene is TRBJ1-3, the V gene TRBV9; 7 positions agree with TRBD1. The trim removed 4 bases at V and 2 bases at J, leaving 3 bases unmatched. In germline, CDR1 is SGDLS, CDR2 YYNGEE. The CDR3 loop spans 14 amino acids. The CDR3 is CASSPDRAGNTIYF. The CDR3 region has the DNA TGTGCCAGCAGCCCCGACAGGGCTGGAAACACCATATATTTT.

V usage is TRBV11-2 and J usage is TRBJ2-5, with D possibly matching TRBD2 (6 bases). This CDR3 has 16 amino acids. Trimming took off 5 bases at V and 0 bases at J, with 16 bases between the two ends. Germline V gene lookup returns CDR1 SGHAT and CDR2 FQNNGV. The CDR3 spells CASSQVAAPYQETQYF. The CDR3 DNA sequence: TGTGCCAGCAGCCAGGTAGCGGCACCGTACCAAGAGACCCAGTACTTC.